The entry below describes one TCR beta chain. PCR was performed using 60 Vbeta and 13 Jbeta primers. Clones were read by immunoSEQ multiplex PCR, and TCRdb kept only the in-frame ones, dropping some. The table has about 110,000 clones, roughly four fifths seen once. The sample is drawn from a study of cytomegalovirus exposure and HLA in healthy donors. V was pared by 4 bases and J by 7 bases, with 9 bases of the junction left unmatched. This CDR3 has 16 residues. Germline values: CDR1 MNHEY, CDR2 SVGAGI. This TCR was recovered from a man between 40 and 49 years old in good health and CMV-seronegative. The chain combines TRBV6-5 with TRBJ2-1, with TRBD2 matching over 11 bases. Sequences were obtained from PBMCs. In DNA form, the CDR3 reads TGTGCCAGCAGTTGGGGTGCCGTAGCGGGGGGGAATGAGCAGTTCTTC. This gives the protein CASSWGAVAGGNEQFF.